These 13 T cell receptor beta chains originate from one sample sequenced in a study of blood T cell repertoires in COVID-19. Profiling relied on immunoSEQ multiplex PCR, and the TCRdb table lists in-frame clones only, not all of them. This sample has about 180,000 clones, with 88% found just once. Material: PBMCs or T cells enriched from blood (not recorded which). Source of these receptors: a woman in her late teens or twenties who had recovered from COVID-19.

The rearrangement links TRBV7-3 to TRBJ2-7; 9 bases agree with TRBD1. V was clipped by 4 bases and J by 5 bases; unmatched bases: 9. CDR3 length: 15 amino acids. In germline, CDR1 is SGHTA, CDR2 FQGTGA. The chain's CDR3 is CASSSTGTGTHEQYF. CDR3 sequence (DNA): TGTGCCAGCAGCTCTACCGGGACAGGGACCCACGAGCAGTACTTC.

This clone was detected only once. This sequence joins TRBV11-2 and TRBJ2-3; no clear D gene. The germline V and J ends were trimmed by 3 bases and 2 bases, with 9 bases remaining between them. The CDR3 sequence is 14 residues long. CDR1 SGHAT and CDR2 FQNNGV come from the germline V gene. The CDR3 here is CASSFITDTDTQYF. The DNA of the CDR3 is TGTGCCAGCAGCTTTATCACAGACACAGATACGCAGTATTTT.

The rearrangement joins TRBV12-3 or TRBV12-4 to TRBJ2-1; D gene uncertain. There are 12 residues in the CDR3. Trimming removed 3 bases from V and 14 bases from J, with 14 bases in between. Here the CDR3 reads CASSFDDTRKFF. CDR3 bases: TGTGCCAGCAGTTTTGATGACACACGAAAGTTCTTC.

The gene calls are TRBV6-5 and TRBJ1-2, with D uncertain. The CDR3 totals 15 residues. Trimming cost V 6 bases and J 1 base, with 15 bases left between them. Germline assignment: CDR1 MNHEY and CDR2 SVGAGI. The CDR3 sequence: CASRPFRLINYGYTF. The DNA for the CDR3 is TGTGCCAGCAGACCCTTCAGGCTGATTAACTATGGCTACACCTTC.

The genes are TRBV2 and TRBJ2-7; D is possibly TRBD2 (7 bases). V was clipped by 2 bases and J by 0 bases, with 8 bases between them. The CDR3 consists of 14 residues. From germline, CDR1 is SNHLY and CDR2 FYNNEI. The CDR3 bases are TGTGCCAGCAGTGAAAGGGGGGGCTCCTACGAGCAGTACTTC. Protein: CASSERGGSYEQYF.

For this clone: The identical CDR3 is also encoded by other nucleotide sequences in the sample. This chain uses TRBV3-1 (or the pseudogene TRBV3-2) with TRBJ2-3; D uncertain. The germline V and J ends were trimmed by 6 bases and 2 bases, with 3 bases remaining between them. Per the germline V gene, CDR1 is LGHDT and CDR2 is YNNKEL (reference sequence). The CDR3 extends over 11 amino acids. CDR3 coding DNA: TGTGCCAGCAGTCTCACAGATACGCAGTATTTT. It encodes CASSLTDTQYF.

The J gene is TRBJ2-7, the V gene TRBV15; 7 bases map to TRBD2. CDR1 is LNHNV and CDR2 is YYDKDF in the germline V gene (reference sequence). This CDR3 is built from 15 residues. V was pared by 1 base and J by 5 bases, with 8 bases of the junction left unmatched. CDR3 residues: CATSRGGEGLNEQYF. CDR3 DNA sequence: TGTGCCACCAGCAGAGGGGGGGAGGGATTGAACGAGCAGTACTTC.

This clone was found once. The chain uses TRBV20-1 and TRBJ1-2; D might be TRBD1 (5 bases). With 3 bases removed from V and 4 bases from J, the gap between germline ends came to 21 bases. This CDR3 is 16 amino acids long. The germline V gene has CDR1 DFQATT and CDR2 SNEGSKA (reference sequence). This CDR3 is CSASFLVWGVLYGYTF. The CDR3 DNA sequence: TGCAGTGCTAGTTTTCTTGTGTGGGGGGTTCTCTATGGCTACACCTTC.

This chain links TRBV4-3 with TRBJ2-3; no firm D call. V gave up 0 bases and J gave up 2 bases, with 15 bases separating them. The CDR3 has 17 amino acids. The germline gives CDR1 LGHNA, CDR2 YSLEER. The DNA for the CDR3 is TGCGCCAGCAGCCAAGAAGCCGATACCCCATCCACAGATACGCAGTATTTT. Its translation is CASSQEADTPSTDTQYF.

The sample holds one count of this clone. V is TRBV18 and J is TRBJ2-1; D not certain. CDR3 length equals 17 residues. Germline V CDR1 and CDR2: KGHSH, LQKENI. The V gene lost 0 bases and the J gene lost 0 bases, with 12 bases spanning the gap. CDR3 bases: TGTGCCAGCTCACCACCGATAACAGTGAGCTCCTACAATGAGCAGTTCTTC. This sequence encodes CASSPPITVSSYNEQFF.

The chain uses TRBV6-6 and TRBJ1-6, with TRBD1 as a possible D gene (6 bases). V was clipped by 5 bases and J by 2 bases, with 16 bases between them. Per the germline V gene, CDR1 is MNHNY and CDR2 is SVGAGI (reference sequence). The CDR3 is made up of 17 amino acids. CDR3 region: CASSRPAGATYNSPLHF. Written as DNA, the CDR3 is TGTGCCAGCAGTCGGCCGGCGGGGGCGACCTATAATTCACCCCTCCACTTT.

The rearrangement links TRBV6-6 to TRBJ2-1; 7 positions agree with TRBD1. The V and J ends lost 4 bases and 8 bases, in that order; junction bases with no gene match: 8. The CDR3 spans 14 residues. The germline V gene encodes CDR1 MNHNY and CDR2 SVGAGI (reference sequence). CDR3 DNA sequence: TGTGCCAGCAGTTTCTCCAGGGGGTGGTATGAGCAGTTCTTC. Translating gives CASSFSRGWYEQFF.

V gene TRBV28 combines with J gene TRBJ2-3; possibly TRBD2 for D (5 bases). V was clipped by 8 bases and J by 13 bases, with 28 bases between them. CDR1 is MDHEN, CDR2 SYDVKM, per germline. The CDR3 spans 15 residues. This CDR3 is CASHSGADFLYAEYF. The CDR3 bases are TGTGCCAGCCACTCTGGAGCGGATTTCTTATACGCAGAGTATTTT. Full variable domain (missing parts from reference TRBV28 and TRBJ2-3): DVKVTQSSRYLVKRTGEKVFLECVQDMDHENMFWYRQDPGLGLRLIYFSYDVKMKEKGDIPEGYSVSREKKERFSLILESASTNQTSMYLCASHSGADFLYAEYFGPGTRLTVL.